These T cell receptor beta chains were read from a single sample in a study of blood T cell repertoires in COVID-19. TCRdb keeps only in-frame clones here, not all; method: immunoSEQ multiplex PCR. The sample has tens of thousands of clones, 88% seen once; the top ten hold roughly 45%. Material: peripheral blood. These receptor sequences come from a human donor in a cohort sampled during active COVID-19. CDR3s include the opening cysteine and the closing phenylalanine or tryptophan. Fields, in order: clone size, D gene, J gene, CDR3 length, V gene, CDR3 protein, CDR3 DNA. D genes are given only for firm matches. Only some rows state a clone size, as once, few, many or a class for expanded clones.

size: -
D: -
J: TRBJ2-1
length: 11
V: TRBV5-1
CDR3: CASSERYEQFF
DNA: TGCGCCAGCAGCGAGAGGTATGAGCAGTTCTTC

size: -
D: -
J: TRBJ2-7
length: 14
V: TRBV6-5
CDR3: CASSYSRGSYEQYF
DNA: TGTGCCAGCAGTTACTCGCGCGGTTCCTACGAGCAGTACTTC

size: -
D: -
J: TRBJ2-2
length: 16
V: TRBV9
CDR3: CASSVGWGAVTGELFF
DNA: TGTGCCAGCAGCGTAGGGTGGGGCGCGGTCACCGGGGAGCTGTTTTTT

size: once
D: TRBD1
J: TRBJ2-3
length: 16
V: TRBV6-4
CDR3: CASSFSQGAATDTQYF
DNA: TGTGCCAGCAGTTTTTCTCAGGGGGCGGCCACAGATACGCAGTATTTT

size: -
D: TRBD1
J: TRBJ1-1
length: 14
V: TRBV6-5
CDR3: CASSMTGVNTEAFF
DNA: TGTGCCAGCAGTATGACAGGGGTGAACACTGAAGCTTTCTTT

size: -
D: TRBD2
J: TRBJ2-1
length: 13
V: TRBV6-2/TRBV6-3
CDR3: CASSRLAENEQFF
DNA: TGTGCCAGCAGCCGACTAGCGGAAAATGAGCAGTTCTTC

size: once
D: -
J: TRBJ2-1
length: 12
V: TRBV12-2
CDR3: CASRSSYNEQFF
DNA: TGTGCAAGTAGGAGCTCCTACAATGAGCAGTTCTTC

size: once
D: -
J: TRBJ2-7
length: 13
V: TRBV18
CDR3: CASSPGTGYEQYF
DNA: TGTGCCAGCTCACCAGGGACTGGGTACGAGCAGTACTTC

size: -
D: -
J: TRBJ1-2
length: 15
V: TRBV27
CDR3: CATLEPRRGPYGYTF
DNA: TGTGCCACTCTCGAACCCCGCAGGGGACCTTATGGCTACACCTTC

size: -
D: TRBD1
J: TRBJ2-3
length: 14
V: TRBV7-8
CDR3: CASSLEGGPDTQYF
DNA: TGTGCCAGCAGCTTAGAAGGGGGCCCAGATACGCAGTATTTT

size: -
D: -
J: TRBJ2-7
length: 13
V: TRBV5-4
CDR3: CASSLVDGDEQYF
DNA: TGTGCCAGCAGCTTGGTGGACGGGGACGAGCAGTACTTC

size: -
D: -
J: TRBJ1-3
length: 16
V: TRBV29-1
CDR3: CSVVGGGSSSGNTIYF
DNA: TGCAGCGTTGTGGGGGGTGGCAGTAGCTCTGGAAACACCATATATTTT

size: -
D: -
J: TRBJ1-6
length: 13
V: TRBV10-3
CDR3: CASSQAPNSPLHF
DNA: TGTGCCAGCTCGCAGGCGCCTAATTCACCCCTCCACTTT

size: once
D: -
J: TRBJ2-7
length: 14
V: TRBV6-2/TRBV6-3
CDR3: CASSLGGHSYEQYF
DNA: TGTGCCAGCAGTCTAGGCGGGCACTCCTACGAGCAGTACTTC

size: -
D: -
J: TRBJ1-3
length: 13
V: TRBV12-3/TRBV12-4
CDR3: CASSLYLGNTIYF
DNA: TGTGCCAGCAGTTTGTATCTTGGAAACACCATATATTTT

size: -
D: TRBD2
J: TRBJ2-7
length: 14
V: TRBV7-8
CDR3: CASSTSGVYYEQYF
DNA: TGTGCCAGCAGCACTAGCGGGGTTTACTACGAGCAGTACTTC

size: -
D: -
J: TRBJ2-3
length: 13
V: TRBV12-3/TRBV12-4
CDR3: CASRFSSTDTQYF
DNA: TGTGCCAGCAGATTTAGTAGCACAGATACGCAGTATTTT

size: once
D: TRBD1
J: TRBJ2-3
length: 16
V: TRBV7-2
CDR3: CASSLAPGQGLDTQYF
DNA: TGTGCCAGCAGCTTAGCTCCGGGACAGGGGTTAGATACGCAGTATTTT

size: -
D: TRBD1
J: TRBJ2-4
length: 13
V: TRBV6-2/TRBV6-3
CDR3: CASSPQGVYIQYF
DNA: TGTGCCAGCAGTCCCCAGGGGGTATACATTCAGTACTTC

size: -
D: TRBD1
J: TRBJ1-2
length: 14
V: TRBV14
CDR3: CASSDRGRMYGYTF
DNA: TGTGCCAGCAGCGACAGGGGGCGTATGTATGGCTACACCTTC

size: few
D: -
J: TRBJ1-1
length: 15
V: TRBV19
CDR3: CASSQYGGANTEAFF
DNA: TGTGCCAGTAGTCAGTATGGTGGGGCGAACACTGAAGCTTTCTTT

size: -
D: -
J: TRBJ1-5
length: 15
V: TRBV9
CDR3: CASSVDSRGGEAQHF
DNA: TGTGCCAGCAGCGTAGACTCTCGTGGGGGGGAAGCCCAGCATTTT

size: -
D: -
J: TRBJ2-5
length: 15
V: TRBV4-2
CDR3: CASSQDLPLQETQYF
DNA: TGTGCCAGCAGCCAAGATTTACCCCTACAAGAGACCCAGTACTTC

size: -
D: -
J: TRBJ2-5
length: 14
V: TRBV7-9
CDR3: CASSLEGAGGAQYF
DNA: TGTGCCAGCAGCTTAGAGGGGGCCGGCGGGGCCCAGTACTTC

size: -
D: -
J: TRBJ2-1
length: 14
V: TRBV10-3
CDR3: CATRAGEAENEQFF
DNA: TGTGCCACCCGAGCCGGGGAAGCGGAGAATGAGCAGTTCTTC

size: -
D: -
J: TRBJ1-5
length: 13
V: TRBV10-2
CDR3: CASGGDGNQPQHF
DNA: TGCGCCAGTGGCGGGGACGGCAATCAGCCCCAGCATTTT

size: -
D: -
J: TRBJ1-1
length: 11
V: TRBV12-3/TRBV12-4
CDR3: CASTFGGMAFF
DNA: TGTGCCAGCACCTTCGGGGGGATGGCTTTCTTT

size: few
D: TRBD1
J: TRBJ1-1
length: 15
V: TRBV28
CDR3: CASREGQGGRTEAFF
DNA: TGTGCCAGCAGAGAAGGACAGGGGGGCAGGACTGAAGCTTTCTTT

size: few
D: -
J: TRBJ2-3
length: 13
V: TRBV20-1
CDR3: CSASWSLQDTQYF
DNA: TGCAGTGCTAGTTGGTCCCTGCAGGATACGCAGTATTTT

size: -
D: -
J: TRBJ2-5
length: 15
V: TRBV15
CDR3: CATSRSGQGQETQYF
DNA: TGTGCCACCAGCAGATCTGGGCAGGGACAAGAGACCCAGTACTTC

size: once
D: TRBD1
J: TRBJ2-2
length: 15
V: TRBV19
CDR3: CASSIEDRVSGELFF
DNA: TGTGCCAGTAGTATAGAGGACAGGGTTAGCGGGGAGCTGTTTTTT

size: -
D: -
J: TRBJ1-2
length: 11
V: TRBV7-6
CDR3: CASSFEYGYTF
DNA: TGTGCCAGCAGCTTCGAGTATGGCTACACCTTC

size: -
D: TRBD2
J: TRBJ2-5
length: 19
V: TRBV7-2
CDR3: CASSRRKWLADTYKETQYF
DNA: TGTGCCAGCAGCCGTCGAAAGTGGCTAGCGGATACGTATAAAGAGACCCAGTACTTC

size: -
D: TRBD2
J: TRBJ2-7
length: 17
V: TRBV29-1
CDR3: CSAAGTSGRVQVYEQYF
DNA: TGCAGCGCCGCCGGGACTAGCGGGAGAGTTCAGGTCTACGAGCAGTACTTC

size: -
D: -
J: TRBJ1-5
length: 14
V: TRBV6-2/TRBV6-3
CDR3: CASSYGGGPQPQHF
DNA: TGTGCCAGCAGTTATGGGGGGGGGCCTCAGCCCCAGCATTTT

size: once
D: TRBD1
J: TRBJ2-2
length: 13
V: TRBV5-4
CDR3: CASTGQGSGELFF
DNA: TGTGCCAGCACGGGACAGGGTTCCGGGGAGCTGTTTTTT

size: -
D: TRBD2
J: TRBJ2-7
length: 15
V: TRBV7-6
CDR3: CASSRGGRGIYEQYF
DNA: TGTGCCAGCAGCCGCGGGGGACGGGGAATCTACGAGCAGTACTTC

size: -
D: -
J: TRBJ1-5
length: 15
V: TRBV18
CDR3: CASSPRAQSEQPQHF
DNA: TGTGCCAGCTCACCGAGGGCGCAGTCCGAGCAGCCCCAGCATTTT

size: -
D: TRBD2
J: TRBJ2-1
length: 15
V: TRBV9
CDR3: CASSVDRAGYNEQFF
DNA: TGTGCCAGCAGCGTAGATCGAGCGGGGTACAATGAGCAGTTCTTC

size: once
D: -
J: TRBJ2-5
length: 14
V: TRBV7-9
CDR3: CASSLSGYGETQYF
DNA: TGTGCCAGCAGCTTAAGCGGCTATGGAGAGACCCAGTACTTC

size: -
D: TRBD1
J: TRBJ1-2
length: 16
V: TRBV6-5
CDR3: CASSYSTGGGYYGYTF
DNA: TGTGCCAGCAGTTACTCGACAGGGGGAGGTTACTATGGCTACACCTTC

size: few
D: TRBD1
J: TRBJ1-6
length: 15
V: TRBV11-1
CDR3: CASSLAQGANSPLHF
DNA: TGTGCCAGCAGCTTAGCGCAGGGGGCCAATTCACCCCTCCACTTT

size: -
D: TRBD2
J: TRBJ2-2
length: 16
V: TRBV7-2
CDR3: CASSLALAGGPGELFF
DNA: TGTGCCAGCAGCTTAGCTCTAGCGGGGGGGCCCGGGGAGCTGTTTTTT

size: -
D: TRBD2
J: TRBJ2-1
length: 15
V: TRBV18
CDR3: CASSPSSGNYNEQFF
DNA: TGTGCCAGCTCACCCTCCAGCGGGAACTACAATGAGCAGTTCTTC

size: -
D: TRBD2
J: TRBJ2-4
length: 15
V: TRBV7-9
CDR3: CASSQSGLAENIQYF
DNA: TGTGCCAGCAGCCAATCGGGACTAGCGGAAAACATTCAGTACTTC

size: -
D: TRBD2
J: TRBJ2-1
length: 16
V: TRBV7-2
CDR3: CASSPRLAGVGNEQFF
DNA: TGTGCCAGCAGCCCCCGACTAGCGGGGGTAGGGAATGAGCAGTTCTTC

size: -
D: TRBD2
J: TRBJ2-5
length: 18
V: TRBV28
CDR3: CASSRLAGETGGKKTQYF
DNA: TGTGCCAGCAGTCGACTAGCGGGAGAAACGGGCGGCAAAAAGACCCAGTACTTC

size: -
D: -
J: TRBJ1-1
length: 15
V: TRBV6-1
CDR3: CASSEVGTGNTEAFF
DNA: TGTGCCAGCAGTGAAGTAGGAACGGGGAACACTGAAGCTTTCTTT

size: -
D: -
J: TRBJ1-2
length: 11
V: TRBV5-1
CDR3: CASRAGYGYTF
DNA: TGCGCCAGCCGGGCGGGCTATGGCTACACCTTC

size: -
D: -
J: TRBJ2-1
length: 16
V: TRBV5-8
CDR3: CTSSSGFPALINEQFF
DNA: TGTACCAGCAGCTCGGGATTCCCGGCCCTTATCAATGAGCAGTTCTTC

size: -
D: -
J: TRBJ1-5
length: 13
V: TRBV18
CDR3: CASSPAGSQPQHF
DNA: TGTGCCAGCTCACCGGCGGGGAGTCAGCCCCAGCATTTT

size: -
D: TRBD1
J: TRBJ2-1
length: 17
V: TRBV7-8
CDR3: CASSLWGTGTDLAEQFF
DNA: TGTGCCAGCAGCTTATGGGGGACAGGGACAGATTTGGCTGAGCAGTTCTTC

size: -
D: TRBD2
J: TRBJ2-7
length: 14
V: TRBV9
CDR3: CASSPSGGASEQYF
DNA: TGTGCCAGCAGCCCTAGCGGGGGGGCCTCCGAGCAGTACTTC

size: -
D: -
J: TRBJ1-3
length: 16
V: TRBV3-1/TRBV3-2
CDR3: CASSPWWQRTGNTIYF
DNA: TGTGCCAGCAGCCCATGGTGGCAGCGGACTGGAAACACCATATATTTT

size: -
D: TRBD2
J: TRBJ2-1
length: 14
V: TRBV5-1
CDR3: CASSWGTSGDEQFF
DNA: TGCGCCAGCAGCTGGGGGACTAGCGGGGATGAGCAGTTCTTC